Below are 5 T cell receptor beta chains sequenced from a single sample in a study of blood T cells in healthy people across ages. A second about 6 to 12 cycle PCR used barcoded and J-beta primers. TCRdb reanalysed the 5' RACE reads using MiXCR and keeps one entry per CDR3 protein. The sample has about 750,000 distinct CDR3 sequences, about 55% seen once. The sample taken for sequencing was blood. The receptors originated from a man older than 75 in good health.

The chain has TRBV29-1 and TRBJ2-7, with TRBD1 matching 7 bases. With 6 bases clipped from V and 1 base from J, the junction kept 15 bases outside the gene matches. CDR1 is SQVTM and CDR2 is ANQGSEA in the germline V gene. The length of the CDR3 is 16 residues. CDR3 amino acids: CSVLGQVKSVSYEQYF. In DNA, the CDR3 is TGCAGCGTCCTAGGACAGGTCAAGTCAGTGTCCTACGAGCAGTACTTC.

CDR3 loop: CASSAFQGETYNEQFF. The CDR3 nucleotides are TGTGCCAGCAGCGCCTTTCAGGGGGAAACCTACAATGAGCAGTTCTTC. The gene calls are TRBV9 and TRBJ2-1; 7 nucleotides agree with TRBD1. V lost 3 bases to trimming and J lost 2 bases; unmatched junction nucleotides: 8. Germline V gene data show CDR1 as SGDLS and CDR2 as YYNGEE. The CDR3 covers 16 residues.

The V gene is TRBV20-1, the J gene TRBJ2-4; TRBD2 matches at 12 bases. TRBJ2-7 matches the DNA end more closely, so the J call is doubtful. CDR1 and CDR2 (germline): DFQATT, SNEGSKA (reference sequence). This CDR3 spans 15 amino acids. The CDR3 nucleotides are TGCAGTGCCCGAACGACTAGCGGGAGTGAATACGAGCAGTACTTC. Protein: CSARTTSGSEYEQYF.

This clonotype was found a few times. The chain links TRBV10-3 to TRBJ2-7, with 8 bases that match TRBD2. The J segment lost 4 bases and the V segment lost 0 bases, leaving 8 bases of the junction unmatched. Looked up from germline, CDR1 is ENHRY and CDR2 is SYGVKD. The CDR3 has 16 residues. CDR3 loop: CAISESTGGRTYEQYF. The CDR3 nucleotides read TGTGCCATCAGTGAGTCGACGGGGGGGAGGACTTACGAGCAGTACTTC.

The gene calls are TRBV13 and TRBJ2-1; 7 bases agree with TRBD2. With 4 bases clipped from V and 7 bases from J, the junction kept 13 bases outside the gene matches. The CDR3 contains 16 residues. Germline V CDR1 and CDR2: PRHDT, FYEKMQ (reference sequence). The CDR3 nucleotides are TGTGCCAGCAGCTCCCCCCGCGGGAGTGGTCGTAATGAGCAGTTCTTC. It yields the protein CASSSPRGSGRNEQFF. The full variable domain, its missing parts supplied by reference TRBV13 and TRBJ2-1, is AAGVIQSPRHLIKEKRETATLKCYPIPRHDTVYWYQQGPGQDPQFLISFYEKMQSDKGSIPDRFSAQQFSDYHSELNMSSLELGDSALYFCASSSPRGSGRNEQFFGPGTRLTVL.